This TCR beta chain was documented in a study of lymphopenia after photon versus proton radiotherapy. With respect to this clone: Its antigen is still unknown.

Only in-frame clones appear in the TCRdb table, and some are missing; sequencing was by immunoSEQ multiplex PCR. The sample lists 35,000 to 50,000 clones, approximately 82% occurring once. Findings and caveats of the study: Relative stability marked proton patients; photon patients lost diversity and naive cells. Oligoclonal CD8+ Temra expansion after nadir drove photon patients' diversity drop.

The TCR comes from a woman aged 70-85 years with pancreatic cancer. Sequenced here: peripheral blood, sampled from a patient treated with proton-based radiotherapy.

This CDR3 is CASSSNPRRGQHTETQYF. The CDR3 nucleotides are TGTGCCAGCAGTTCCAACCCTAGGAGGGGGCAACATACGGAGACCCAGTACTTC. The V call is TRBV28, the J call TRBJ2-5; a possible D gene is TRBD1 (7 bases). The ends were cut back, 4 bases at V and 5 bases at J, with 26 bases in the middle. The CDR3 contains 18 residues. Germline-derived CDR1 and CDR2 are MDHEN and SYDVKM.